This entry lists 27 T cell receptor beta chains sequenced from one sample in a study of blood T cell repertoires in COVID-19. Method: immunoSEQ multiplex PCR; TCRdb's copy keeps in-frame clones and lacks some. The table includes about 270,000 clones, 85% to 90% detected once. The sequenced sample consisted of PBMCs or T cells enriched from blood (not recorded which). The receptors shown here come from a man younger than 35 who had recovered from COVID-19.

The V gene is TRBV24-1, the J gene TRBJ1-3; D gene ambiguous. The CDR3 extends over 16 amino acids. Per the germline V gene, CDR1 is KGHDR and CDR2 is SFDVKD. V lost 4 bases to trimming and J lost 0 bases, with 12 bases between them. CDR3 region: CATSDPEEGSGNTIYF. The CDR3 nucleotides read TGTGCCACCAGTGACCCCGAGGAGGGCTCTGGAAACACCATATATTTT.

The sample holds a few counts of this clone. The gene calls are TRBV7-2 and TRBJ2-1, with D uncertain. Trimming left V 5 bases short and J 6 bases short, with 11 bases between. Germline V CDR1 and CDR2: SGHTA, FQGNSA. This CDR3 has 13 amino acids. DNA for the CDR3: TGTGCCAGCAGCCCTTACTATCCCAATGAGCAGTTCTTC. Translating gives CASSPYYPNEQFF.

The chain recombines TRBV7-9 with TRBJ2-5, with TRBD2 identical over 7 bases. CDR3 length: 10 residues. Germline values: CDR1 SEHNR, CDR2 FQNEAQ (reference sequence). The V and J ends lost 11 bases and 5 bases, in that order; junction bases with no gene match: 2. The CDR3 sequence is CAAGEETQYF. CDR3 sequence (DNA): TGTGCCGCGGGGGAGGAGACCCAGTACTTC. Full variable domain (missing parts from reference TRBV7-9 and TRBJ2-5): DTGVSQNPRHKITKRGQNVTFRCDPISEHNRLYWYRQTLGQGPEFLTYFQNEAQLEKSRLLSDRFSAERPKGSFSTLEIQRTEQGDSAMYLCAAGEETQYFGPGTRLLVL.

The chain couples TRBV18 to TRBJ1-1, with 7 bases matching TRBD1. Germline V gene lookup returns CDR1 KGHSH and CDR2 LQKENI. V lost 2 bases to trimming and J lost 4 bases; unmatched junction nucleotides: 10. This CDR3 has 16 residues. The CDR3 sequence: CASSPGLEGAGTEAFF. The CDR3 DNA reads TGTGCCAGCTCACCAGGGTTGGAGGGGGCTGGCACTGAAGCTTTCTTT.

This clone came up a few times. The gene calls are TRBV11-2 and TRBJ2-1; TRBD1 matches at 7 bases. Germline V gives CDR1 SGHAT, CDR2 FQNNGV. This CDR3 is built from 14 residues. V shed 5 bases, J shed 6 bases, and the junction held 7 bases outside the gene matches. In DNA, the CDR3 is TGTGCCAGCAGCCACCCCGGACAGGTCAATGAGCAGTTCTTC. Protein product: CASSHPGQVNEQFF.

The rearrangement uses TRBV18 and TRBJ2-1; D gene uncertain. The V gene lost 1 base and the J gene lost 2 bases, with 15 bases spanning the gap. Germline CDR1 is KGHSH and CDR2 is LQKENI. The CDR3 runs 17 residues. Here the CDR3 reads CASSPQFGASTYNEQFF. The CDR3 region has the DNA TGTGCCAGCTCACCACAATTTGGAGCGTCTACCTACAATGAGCAGTTCTTC.

V is TRBV28 and J is TRBJ2-7; 10 nucleotides match TRBD2. The CDR3 sequence is 16 residues long. Germline V gene sequence: CDR1 MDHEN, CDR2 SYDVKM. Losses at the gene ends were 5 bases for V and 7 bases for J; bases not matched to a gene: 14. The DNA of the CDR3 is TGTGCCAGCAGTAAATACATTCTAGCGGGAGTAGGTGAGCAGTACTTC. Protein product: CASSKYILAGVGEQYF.

The gene calls are TRBV5-1 and TRBJ2-5, with 11 bases fitting TRBD2. V gave up 2 bases and J gave up 3 bases; unmatched junction bases: 0. CDR1 SGHRS and CDR2 YFSETQ come from the germline V gene. The CDR3 runs to 14 residues. CDR3 DNA: TGCGCCAGCAGCTTTAGCGGGGGGGAAGAGACCCAGTACTTC. Translated: CASSFSGGEETQYF.

The V gene is TRBV7-2, the J gene TRBJ2-7; 9 bases are a match to TRBD1. From germline, CDR1 is SGHTA and CDR2 FQGNSA. V gave up 2 bases and J gave up 5 bases; unmatched junction bases: 7. CDR3 length: 15 residues. The CDR3 DNA is TGTGCCAGCAGCTTAACCGGGACAGGGTACCACGAGCAGTACTTC. Amino acids: CASSLTGTGYHEQYF.

The chain recombines TRBV7-2 with TRBJ1-1; unclear D gene. CDR1 is SGHTA and CDR2 is FQGNSA in the germline V gene. Between the trimmed V and J ends, which lost 7 bases and 1 base, there was a span of 10 bases. The CDR3 totals 13 residues. CDR3 region: CASNSFRNTEAFF. The DNA of the CDR3 is TGTGCCAGCAACAGTTTCCGGAACACTGAAGCTTTCTTT.

At least ten counts were recorded for this clone. J is TRBJ2-1 and V is TRBV10-2, with TRBD2 identical over 9 bases. This CDR3 has 15 amino acids. V shed 4 bases and J 8 bases; nucleotides not matched to a gene: 9. CDR1 is WSHSY, CDR2 SAAADI, per germline. CDR3 DNA: TGCGCCAGCAGTGCCCATGCCAGCGGGGGGTATGAGCAGTTCTTC. Translation gives CASSAHASGGYEQFF.

The chain joins TRBV30 to TRBJ2-7; no clear D. Germline CDR1 and CDR2: GTSNPN and SVGIG (reference sequence). This CDR3 spans 16 amino acids. V was cut by 4 bases and J by 0 bases, with 19 bases left in between. This CDR3 is CAWTNRVWPPSYEQYF. The CDR3 DNA reads TGTGCCTGGACCAACCGGGTGTGGCCCCCCTCCTACGAGCAGTACTTC.

The chain employs TRBV3-1 (or the pseudogene TRBV3-2) and TRBJ1-1; D unclear. This CDR3 comprises 15 residues. V was cut by 1 base and J by 0 bases, with 9 bases left in between. CDR1 LGHDT and CDR2 YNNKEL come from the germline V gene (reference sequence). CDR3 sequence (DNA): TGTGCCAGCAGCCAAGTGCCGGGGATGAACACTGAAGCTTTCTTT. Its protein product is CASSQVPGMNTEAFF.

The J gene is TRBJ1-1, the V gene TRBV10-3, with 8 bases matching TRBD1. This CDR3 has 15 residues. V lost 6 bases and J lost 1; bases outside the gene matches: 7. The germline gives CDR1 ENHRY, CDR2 SYGVKD. CDR3 loop: CAIRTRQGPNTEAFF. The CDR3 DNA sequence: TGTGCCATCAGGACGAGACAGGGGCCGAACACTGAAGCTTTCTTT.

The chain uses TRBV5-4 and TRBJ2-5; 7 bases match TRBD2. Germline CDR1 SGHNT, CDR2 YYREEE (reference sequence). This CDR3 region has 13 residues. V was pared by 5 bases and J by 3 bases, with 4 bases of the junction left unmatched. This chain's CDR3 is CASSRLAEETQYF. DNA for the CDR3: TGTGCCAGCAGTAGGCTAGCGGAAGAGACCCAGTACTTC.

The V gene is TRBV2, the J gene TRBJ2-1, with 13 nucleotides matching TRBD2. The CDR3 has 15 amino acids. Losses at the gene ends were 4 bases for V and 4 bases for J; bases not matched to a gene: 1. Looked up from germline, CDR1 is SNHLY and CDR2 is FYNNEI. CDR3: CASSGTSGSYNEQFF. Written as DNA, the CDR3 is TGTGCCAGCAGTGGGACTAGCGGGAGTTACAATGAGCAGTTCTTC.

The chain combines TRBV5-4 with TRBJ2-3; 9 bases align to TRBD2. V lost 3 bases and J lost 2; bases outside the gene matches: 7. Germline V gene lookup returns CDR1 SGHNT and CDR2 YYREEE (reference sequence). The CDR3 sequence is 16 residues long. CDR3 DNA: TGTGCCAGCAGCTGGCCGCTAGCGGGGCACACAGATACGCAGTATTTT. Residues: CASSWPLAGHTDTQYF.

This chain uses TRBV27 with TRBJ1-2; TRBD1 matches 11 bases. The V and J ends lost 2 bases and 7 bases, in that order; junction bases with no gene match: 9. There are 16 residues in the CDR3. The V gene's germline CDR1 is MNHEY and CDR2 SMNVEV (reference sequence). The CDR3 DNA follows: TGTGCCAGCAGTTTAAGGGTGGCTGGACAGGGGGCTGGCTACACCTTC. Its protein product is CASSLRVAGQGAGYTF.

This clone was recorded once. The rearrangement joins TRBV5-5 to TRBJ2-7; D ambiguous. The V gene lost 4 bases and the J gene lost 1 base, with 9 bases spanning the gap. CDR1 and CDR2 (germline): SGHKS, YYEKEE (reference sequence). CDR3 length equals 13 residues. CDR3 loop: CASSLSSSYEQYF. CDR3 coding DNA: TGTGCCAGCAGCCTGTCGAGTTCCTACGAGCAGTACTTC.

The genes are TRBV2 and TRBJ1-2, with unresolved D. Trimming took off 1 base at V and 4 bases at J, with 10 bases between the two ends. Germline assignment: CDR1 SNHLY and CDR2 FYNNEI. The CDR3 runs to 14 residues. The CDR3 spells CASSEDIVFYGYTF. The CDR3 nucleotides read TGTGCCAGCAGTGAAGATATAGTCTTCTATGGCTACACCTTC.

This chain uses TRBV28 with TRBJ1-2, with D perhaps TRBD1 (6 bases). V was trimmed by 4 bases and J by 8 bases, leaving 20 bases between them. The CDR3 is 15 residues long. Germline lookup yields CDR1 MDHEN and CDR2 SYDVKM. CDR3 coding DNA: TGTGCCAGCAGTTCTACTACAGGGCGCCGGGTAGGCTACACCTTC. Protein sequence: CASSSTTGRRVGYTF.

The V gene is TRBV1, the J gene TRBJ2-2; TRBD2 was called by the table and not checked on the DNA. TRBV1 is listed as a pseudogene. The CDR3 extends over 17 amino acids. In nucleotides, the CDR3 is TGCACCAGCAGCTGGCGGGGGGTGAGAGCGGTAGCGGGGGAGCTGTTTTTT. Amino acids: CTSSWRGVRAVAGELFF.

In this sample, this clone turned up once. The chain recombines TRBV6-4 with TRBJ2-3; a weak D match, TRBD1 (6 bases). The CDR3 has 15 residues. Germline CDR1 is MRHNA and CDR2 is SNTAGT. With 2 bases removed from V and 5 bases from J, the gap between germline ends came to 14 bases. In DNA, the CDR3 is TGTGCCAGCAGTGACGGGGCAGGGGCGGGAGATACGCAGTATTTT. This encodes CASSDGAGAGDTQYF.

This chain joins TRBV28 and TRBJ1-1; no clear D. V was trimmed by 4 bases and J by 3 bases, leaving 6 bases between them. CDR3 length: 12 amino acids. The germline gives CDR1 MDHEN, CDR2 SYDVKM. The CDR3 loop is CASSSTHTEAFF. Here the CDR3 DNA reads TGTGCCAGCAGTTCTACTCACACTGAAGCTTTCTTT. Full variable domain (outside the CDR3, taken from reference TRBV28 and TRBJ1-1): DVKVTQSSRYLVKRTGEKVFLECVQDMDHENMFWYRQDPGLGLRLIYFSYDVKMKEKGDIPEGYSVSREKKERFSLILESASTNQTSMYLCASSSTHTEAFFGQGTRLTVV.

V gene TRBV5-1 combines with J gene TRBJ1-3; the D is unclear. V shed 9 bases and J shed 8 bases, with 15 bases lying between them. CDR1 is SGHRS and CDR2 is YFSETQ in the germline V gene. The CDR3 extends over 12 amino acids. CDR3 sequence reads: CAKVRRFDTIYF. The CDR3 region has the DNA TGCGCCAAAGTAAGGAGGTTCGACACCATATATTTT.

This chain links TRBV11-2 with TRBJ2-4, with TRBD2 as a possible D gene (5 bases). The CDR3 is 16 residues long. Trimming left V 1 base short and J 0 bases short, with 10 bases between. In germline, CDR1 is SGHAT, CDR2 FQNNGV. CDR3 region: CASSLGIGLAKNIQYF. DNA of the CDR3: TGTGCCAGCAGCTTAGGTATCGGACTAGCCAAAAACATTCAGTACTTC.

The chain has TRBV10-2 and TRBJ2-2; the D gene is possibly TRBD2 (6 bases). The CDR3 extends over 17 amino acids. V was clipped by 3 bases and J by 3 bases, with 17 bases between them. CDR1 is WSHSY and CDR2 is SAAADI in the germline V gene. The CDR3 coding sequence is TGCGCCAGCAGTGAACCGCGGGGTAGCGCTTACACCGGGGAGCTGTTTTTT. It encodes CASSEPRGSAYTGELFF.